The TCR beta chain under discussion was sequenced for a study of blood T cells in healthy people across ages. A second PCR, run for about 6 to 12 cycles, used a sample-barcoded 5' primer plus a J-beta primer mix. TCRdb re-called the 5' RACE reads with MiXCR, one entry per CDR3 protein. This sample has about 720,000 distinct CDR3 sequences; over 20% occur once, and the top ten carry under 25%. The germline V and J ends were trimmed by 2 bases and 4 bases, with 12 bases remaining between them. CDR3 length: 15 residues. Germline V gene data show CDR1 as SGHVS and CDR2 as FNYEAQ. Material: blood. The chain has TRBV7-6 and TRBJ2-1, with D hard to call. The receptor comes from a man between 65 and 85 years old in good health. The CDR3 spells CASSLKPTPYNEQFF. In nucleotides, the CDR3 is TGTGCCAGCAGCTTAAAGCCGACGCCGTACAATGAGCAGTTCTTC.